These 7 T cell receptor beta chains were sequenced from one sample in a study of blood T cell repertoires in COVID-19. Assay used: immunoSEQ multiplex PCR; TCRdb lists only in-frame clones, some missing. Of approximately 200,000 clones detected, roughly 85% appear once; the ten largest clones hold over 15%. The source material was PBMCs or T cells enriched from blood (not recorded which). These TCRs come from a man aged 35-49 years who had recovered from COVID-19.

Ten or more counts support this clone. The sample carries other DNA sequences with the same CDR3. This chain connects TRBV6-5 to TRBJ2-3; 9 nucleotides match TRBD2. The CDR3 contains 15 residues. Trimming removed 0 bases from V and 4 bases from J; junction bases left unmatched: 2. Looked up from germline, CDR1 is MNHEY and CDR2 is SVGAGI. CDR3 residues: CASSYSSGSPDTQYF. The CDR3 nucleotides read TGTGCCAGCAGTTACTCTAGCGGGAGCCCAGATACGCAGTATTTT.

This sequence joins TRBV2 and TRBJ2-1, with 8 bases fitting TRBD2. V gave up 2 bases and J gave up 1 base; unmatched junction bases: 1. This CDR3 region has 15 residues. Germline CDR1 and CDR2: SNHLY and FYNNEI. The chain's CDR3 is CASSEKRGSYNEQFF. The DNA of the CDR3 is TGTGCCAGCAGTGAAAAGCGGGGGTCCTACAATGAGCAGTTCTTC.

CDR3 in DNA: TGTGCCAGCAGTGCGGGGCCCGACAGGGGGCACTATGGCTACACCTTC. Its translation: CASSAGPDRGHYGYTF. The V gene is TRBV28, the J gene TRBJ1-2; 10 bases fit TRBD1. This CDR3 has 16 residues. Looked up from germline, CDR1 is MDHEN and CDR2 is SYDVKM. Trimming cost V 5 bases and J 3 bases; bases outside gene matches: 9.

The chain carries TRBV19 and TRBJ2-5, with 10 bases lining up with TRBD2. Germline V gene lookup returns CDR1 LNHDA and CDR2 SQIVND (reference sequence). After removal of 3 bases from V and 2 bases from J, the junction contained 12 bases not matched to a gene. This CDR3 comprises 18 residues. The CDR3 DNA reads TGTGCCAGTAGTATGGGTTGGCTAGCGGGAGTTCTTCAAGAGACCCAGTACTTC. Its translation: CASSMGWLAGVLQETQYF.

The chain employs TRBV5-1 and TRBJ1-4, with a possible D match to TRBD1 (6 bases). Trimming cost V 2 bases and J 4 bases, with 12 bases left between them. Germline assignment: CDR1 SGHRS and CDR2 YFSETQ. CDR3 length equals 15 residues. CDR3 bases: TGCGCCAGCAGCTTAGGACAGCCGCGTAATGAAAAACTGTTTTTT. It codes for CASSLGQPRNEKLFF.

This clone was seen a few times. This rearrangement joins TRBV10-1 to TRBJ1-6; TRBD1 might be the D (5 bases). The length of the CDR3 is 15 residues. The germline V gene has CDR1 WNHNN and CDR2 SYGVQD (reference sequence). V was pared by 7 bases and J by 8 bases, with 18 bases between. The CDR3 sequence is CASIMPGRADSPLHF. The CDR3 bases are TGCGCCAGCATCATGCCGGGCAGGGCGGATTCACCCCTCCACTTT.

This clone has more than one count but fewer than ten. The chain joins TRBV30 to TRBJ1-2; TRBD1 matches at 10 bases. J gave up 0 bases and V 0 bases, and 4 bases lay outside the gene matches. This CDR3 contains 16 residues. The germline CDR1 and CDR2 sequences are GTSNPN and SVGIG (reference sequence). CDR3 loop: CAWSVKGTGANYGYTF. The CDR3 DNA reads TGTGCCTGGAGTGTAAAGGGGACAGGGGCTAACTATGGCTACACCTTC.